These 6 T cell receptor beta chains came from one sample sequenced in a study of OX40 agonist ivuxolimab in advanced cancers. The table came from immunoSEQ multiplex PCR; TCRdb's copy has only in-frame clones and leaves some out. Counted here are about 60,000 clones, 86% occurring once; the ten biggest clones make up roughly 0.99%. This specimen consisted of CD4+ or CD8+ T cells sorted from blood, obtained in a trial of the OX40 agonist ivuxolimab. The receptors here all came from an adult with an advanced solid tumor such as melanoma, head and neck, liver or kidney cancer.

The chain is built from TRBV7-2 and TRBJ1-5; tentatively, D is TRBD1 (6 bases). The CDR3 has 18 residues. Trimming shortened V by 5 bases and J by 0 bases, and 20 bases separated the two germline ends. CDR1 and CDR2 from the germline V gene are SGHTA and FQGNSA. The CDR3 nucleotides are TGTGCCAGCAGCGTCGGCGTGGGGGCGGGGGATAGCAATCAGCCCCAGCATTTT. Protein product: CASSVGVGAGDSNQPQHF.

This chain links TRBV28 with TRBJ2-5, with 10 bases that match TRBD1. Trimming removed 6 bases from V and 9 bases from J; junction bases left unmatched: 10. CDR3 size: 14 residues. The V gene's germline CDR1 is MDHEN and CDR2 SYDVKM. The chain's CDR3 is CASSGRQGAWAQYF. The CDR3 DNA sequence: TGTGCCAGCAGCGGAAGACAGGGGGCTTGGGCCCAGTACTTC.

The chain uses TRBV30 and TRBJ2-5; unclear D gene. V was shortened by 0 bases and J by 2 bases, with 7 bases between the two germline ends. There are 13 residues in the CDR3. CDR1 and CDR2 from the germline V gene are GTSNPN and SVGIG (reference sequence). CDR3 protein: CAWSVQVQETQYF. The CDR3 DNA is TGTGCCTGGAGTGTACAAGTTCAAGAGACCCAGTACTTC.

The chain recombines TRBV19 with TRBJ2-7, with TRBD1 matching over 8 bases. The CDR3 has 14 residues. V shed 5 bases, J shed 6 bases, and the junction held 9 bases outside the gene matches. Germline CDR1 is LNHDA and CDR2 is SQIVND (reference sequence). The CDR3 reads CASSSDRAPGEQYF. Here the CDR3 DNA reads TGTGCCAGTAGTTCGGACAGGGCGCCGGGCGAGCAGTACTTC.

The table lists this clone with a count of one. V and J are TRBV19 and TRBJ2-1; 11 nucleotides agree with TRBD2. CDR1 is LNHDA, CDR2 SQIVND, per germline (reference sequence). The CDR3 contains 14 residues. Trimming at V came to 5 bases and at J to 5 bases, leaving 2 bases not matched to a gene. CDR3 residues: CASSVGLADNEQFF. DNA of the CDR3: TGTGCCAGTAGTGTGGGACTAGCGGACAATGAGCAGTTCTTC.

The V gene is TRBV10-3, the J gene TRBJ1-1; 8 bases map to TRBD1. The CDR3 extends over 14 amino acids. The V gene end was trimmed by 6 bases and the J gene end by 1 base; junction bases not matched to a gene: 4. Germline V CDR1 and CDR2: ENHRY, SYGVKD. The CDR3 loop is CAISVDRANTEAFF. In DNA form, the CDR3 reads TGTGCCATCAGCGTGGACAGGGCGAACACTGAAGCTTTCTTT.